One sample yielded the 23 T cell receptor beta chains listed below, sequenced in a study of beta chain features in type 1 diabetes. Reverse transcribing all isolated RNA meant expressed TCRB transcripts were sequenced. The data were produced by immunoSEQ multiplex PCR, yet TCRdb's version contains in-frame clones alone and is incomplete. Among hundreds of thousands of clones, around 28% were seen once, and the ten largest hold roughly 0.066%. Sequencing was carried out using naive CD4+ T cells from blood. The receptors here all came from a man between 18 and 29 years old in good health.

This clone was recorded only once. The chain couples TRBV30 to TRBJ1-4; tentatively, D is TRBD1 (6 bases). CDR1 is GTSNPN and CDR2 is SVGIG in the germline V gene (reference sequence). Trimming shortened V by 4 bases and J by 8 bases, and 17 bases separated the two germline ends. The CDR3 loop spans 14 amino acids. CDR3 DNA: TGTGCCTGGATGCGGGGGGCAGGAGCAGAAAAACTGTTTTTT. Encoded protein: CAWMRGAGAEKLFF.

The V and J genes are TRBV30 and TRBJ1-3; TRBD1 agrees at 8 bases. The ends lost 2 bases at V and 0 bases at J; junction bases unmatched: 3. The CDR3 has 15 amino acids. Germline V CDR1 and CDR2: GTSNPN, SVGIG (reference sequence). Here the CDR3 reads CAWSPDRASGNTIYF. In nucleotides, the CDR3 is TGTGCCTGGAGTCCGGACAGGGCCTCTGGAAACACCATATATTTT.

The genes are TRBV6-1 and TRBJ2-3; D ambiguous. Germline CDR1 and CDR2: MNHNS and SASEGT. The CDR3 loop spans 13 amino acids. V dropped 6 bases and J dropped 6 bases, with 13 bases sitting between them. The CDR3 is CASRDPPLDTQYF. DNA for the CDR3: TGTGCCAGCAGGGACCCCCCCCTCGATACGCAGTATTTT.

DNA for the CDR3: TGCGCCAGCATACTCCAGCGTTCCTACGAGCAGTACTTC. This translates into CASILQRSYEQYF. The rearrangement joins TRBV23-1 to TRBJ2-7; D is uncertain. TRBV23-1 is annotated as an ORF whose role is uncertain. Between the trimmed V and J ends, which lost 7 bases and 1 base, there was a span of 11 bases. This CDR3 contains 13 residues.

This clone showed up just a few times. This chain connects TRBV27 to TRBJ1-1; D possibly corresponds to TRBD1 (5 bases). Germline lookup yields CDR1 MNHEY and CDR2 SMNVEV (reference sequence). The CDR3 has 14 amino acids. V lost 6 bases and J lost 5, with 16 bases in between. The CDR3 sequence is CASRMRGLGTEAFF. The CDR3 region has the DNA TGTGCCAGCAGGATGAGGGGCCTGGGGACTGAAGCTTTCTTT.

V gene TRBV30 combines with J gene TRBJ1-2, with 7 nucleotides matching TRBD1. V shed 5 bases, J shed 5 bases, and the junction held 8 bases outside the gene matches. Looked up from germline, CDR1 is GTSNPN and CDR2 is SVGIG (reference sequence). This CDR3 comprises 13 residues. The CDR3 loop is CAWGFGTVYGYTF. CDR3 bases: TGTGCCTGGGGATTTGGGACAGTATATGGCTACACCTTC.

The chain carries TRBV4-2 and TRBJ2-6, with D perhaps matching TRBD1 (6 bases). The length of the CDR3 is 15 residues. V was clipped by 3 bases and J by 2 bases, with 8 bases between them. CDR1 and CDR2 from the germline V gene are LGHNA and YNFKEQ. In DNA, the CDR3 is TGTGCCAGCAGCCACACAGGGCCTGGGGCCAACGTCCTGACTTTC. As protein: CASSHTGPGANVLTF.

The rearrangement links TRBV2 to TRBJ2-7; 8 nucleotides line up with TRBD2. V lost 4 bases to trimming and J lost 3 bases; unmatched junction nucleotides: 11. Germline CDR1 reads SNHLY; CDR2 reads FYNNEI. CDR3 length: 16 residues. CDR3 protein: CASSARSSGKNYEQYF. CDR3 sequence (DNA): TGTGCCAGCAGTGCTCGAAGTAGCGGGAAGAACTACGAGCAGTACTTC.

V usage is TRBV30 and J usage is TRBJ1-2, with TRBD1 identical over 10 bases. The germline CDR1 and CDR2 sequences are GTSNPN and SVGIG (reference sequence). The CDR3 totals 15 residues. With 2 bases clipped from V and 8 bases from J, the junction kept 11 bases outside the gene matches. The chain's CDR3 is CAWSTLGQGVGGYTF. In nucleotides, the CDR3 is TGTGCCTGGAGTACCCTCGGACAGGGGGTCGGAGGCTACACCTTC.

In the case of this clone: A junction end diverges from the germline sequence, so it may reflect a read error. This sample includes further DNA sequences coding for the same CDR3. The V call is TRBV20-1, the J call TRBJ2-7, with D hard to call. Germline CDR1 DFQATT, CDR2 SNEGSKA (reference sequence). The CDR3 has 11 residues. CDR3 bases: TGCAGTGCGAGAGGCGACTACGAGCAGTACTTC. Translated: CSARGDYEQYF.

V gene TRBV6-1 combines with J gene TRBJ2-5, with D perhaps TRBD2 (7 bases). There are 15 residues in the CDR3. V was clipped by 4 bases and J by 5 bases, with 17 bases between them. In germline, CDR1 is MNHNS, CDR2 SASEGT. The CDR3 loop is CASSGLREGDETQYF. CDR3 bases: TGTGCCAGCAGTGGGCTCAGGGAGGGGGACGAGACCCAGTACTTC.

The chain couples TRBV9 to TRBJ2-7; D gene unclear. The germline CDR1 and CDR2 sequences are SGDLS and YYNGEE. Trimming removed 0 bases at V and 2 bases at J, with 9 bases between. This CDR3 is built from 14 residues. CDR3 coding DNA: TGTGCCAGCAGCGTAGAGGGCAGGACCTACGAGCAGTACTTC. This gives the protein CASSVEGRTYEQYF.

The V and J genes are TRBV5-6 and TRBJ2-4; unclear D gene. The CDR3 contains 16 residues. Trimming pared 4 bases from V and 0 bases from J, leaving 14 bases between. Germline V gene sequence: CDR1 SGHDT, CDR2 YYEEEE. The CDR3 DNA sequence: TGTGCCAGCAGCCTGACCAGAGGCTTAGCCAAAAACATTCAGTACTTC. The encoded protein is CASSLTRGLAKNIQYF.

This clone was seen a single time. The gene calls are TRBV7-2 and TRBJ2-7; D ambiguous. The CDR3 has 14 amino acids. Trimming removed 1 base from V and 3 bases from J, with 10 bases in between. Germline values: CDR1 SGHTA, CDR2 FQGNSA. Here the CDR3 reads CASSLDGPRYEQYF. The CDR3 DNA sequence: TGTGCCAGCAGCTTAGATGGACCTCGCTACGAGCAGTACTTC.

V is TRBV27 and J is TRBJ1-5; 7 bases match TRBD1. The germline CDR1 and CDR2 sequences are MNHEY and SMNVEV (reference sequence). The CDR3 runs to 18 residues. Losses at the gene ends were 4 bases for V and 6 bases for J; bases not matched to a gene: 18. DNA of the CDR3: TGTGCCAGCAGTTCCAACCCCCTCGGGACAGAAAGTGTTCAGCCCCAGCATTTT. It codes for CASSSNPLGTESVQPQHF.

The rearrangement links TRBV29-1 to TRBJ2-5; the match to TRBD1 covers 7 bases. The CDR3 runs 17 residues. The germline CDR1 and CDR2 sequences are SQVTM and ANQGSEA. After removal of 0 bases from V and 1 base from J, the junction contained 11 bases not matched to a gene. The CDR3: CSVEDPLTRDSQETQYF. In DNA, the CDR3 is TGCAGCGTTGAAGACCCACTTACCCGGGACAGCCAAGAGACCCAGTACTTC.

There are a few counts of this clone. The chain couples TRBV30 to TRBJ2-7; 10 bases match TRBD1. The CDR3 covers 11 residues. CDR1 and CDR2 (germline): GTSNPN, SVGIG (reference sequence). Unmatched junction bases numbered 4, after V lost 5 bases and J lost 9 bases. CDR3 nucleotides: TGTGCCTGGGCCCGGGACAGGGGGCAGTACTTC. Amino acids: CAWARDRGQYF. Full variable domain (rest looked up from reference TRBV30 and TRBJ2-7): SQTIHQWPATLVQPVGSPLSLECTVEGTSNPNLYWYRQAAGRGLQLLFYSVGIGQISSEVPQNLSASRPQDRQFILSSKKLLLSDSGFYLCAWARDRGQYFGPGTRLTVT.

This clone was picked up a small number of times. The V gene is TRBV7-9, the J gene TRBJ1-2; D call uncertain. Germline V CDR1 and CDR2: SEHNR, FQNEAQ (reference sequence). CDR3 length: 11 residues. V was cut by 4 bases and J by 7 bases, with 7 bases left in between. In nucleotides, the CDR3 is TGTGCCAGCAGCTCTCCTGGTGGCTACACCTTC. Amino acids: CASSSPGGYTF. The whole variable domain, remainder taken from reference TRBV7-9 and TRBJ1-2, is DTGVSQNPRHKITKRGQNVTFRCDPISEHNRLYWYRQTLGQGPEFLTYFQNEAQLEKSRLLSDRFSAERPKGSFSTLEIQRTEQGDSAMYLCASSSPGGYTFGSGTRLTVV.

The chain recombines TRBV7-2 with TRBJ2-7; 7 nucleotides align to TRBD1. Germline values: CDR1 SGHTA, CDR2 FQGNSA. The CDR3 has 15 amino acids. The V segment lost 1 base and the J segment 1 base; nucleotides outside the gene matches: 4. In DNA, the CDR3 is TGTGCCAGCAGCTTAGAGGGGACAGTATCCTACGAGCAGTACTTC. The encoded protein is CASSLEGTVSYEQYF.

J is TRBJ1-1 and V is TRBV28; unclear D gene. The CDR3 consists of 15 residues. CDR1 is MDHEN and CDR2 is SYDVKM in the germline V gene. Trimming cost V 5 bases and J 4 bases, with 17 bases left between them. The CDR3 region is CASSLRAGRSTEAFF. The CDR3 bases are TGTGCCAGCAGTCTGCGGGCCGGACGGAGCACTGAAGCTTTCTTT.

The V gene is TRBV20-1, the J gene TRBJ2-3; D unclear. CDR1 and CDR2 (germline): DFQATT, SNEGSKA (reference sequence). V lost 7 bases and J lost 4, with 9 bases in between. This CDR3 region has 11 residues. CDR3 sequence reads: CSVWVADTQYF. CDR3 DNA sequence: TGCAGTGTTTGGGTGGCAGATACGCAGTATTTT.

This sequence joins TRBV29-1 and TRBJ2-2, with D perhaps TRBD2 (6 bases). Trimming stripped 6 bases from V and 1 base from J, with 18 bases between. This CDR3 region has 16 residues. Germline CDR1 and CDR2: SQVTM and ANQGSEA. CDR3 sequence (DNA): TGCAGCGTCTGGGGGGAGACCCCAAAGAACACCGGGGAGCTGTTTTTT. Protein sequence: CSVWGETPKNTGELFF.

The V call is TRBV4-1, the J call TRBJ2-1; D may be TRBD2 (6 bases). V was pared by 4 bases and J by 3 bases, with 10 bases between. The CDR3 is 14 residues long. Per the germline V gene, CDR1 is MGHRA and CDR2 is YSYEKL. The CDR3 protein is CASSRQDYYNEQFF. Written as DNA, the CDR3 is TGCGCCAGCAGCCGCCAGGACTACTACAATGAGCAGTTCTTC.